This TCR beta chain was recovered during a study of shared T cell receptors in the human thymus. The method was immunoSEQ multiplex PCR; TCRdb's version includes in-frame clones alone and lacks a portion of them. Of 650,000 to 950,000 clones listed, approximately 83% are singletons. The germline V gene encodes CDR1 MDHEN and CDR2 SYDVKM. The CDR3 extends over 18 amino acids. Deletions cut 2 bases from V and 0 bases from J, with 16 bases between. This same sample was also part of a study on human thymus T cells.

Material for sequencing was thymocytes. J is TRBJ2-2 and V is TRBV28, with D hard to call. The TCR originated in a girl under three years old with a congenital heart defect. Here the CDR3 DNA reads TGTGCCAGCAGTTTACTGCTGGAGACCGACTCGAACACCGGGGAGCTGTTTTTT. Translation: CASSLLLETDSNTGELFF.